This T cell receptor beta chain was identified in a study of regulatory T cells in long-lasting Graves disease. Study observations and caveats: Persistent Graves' patients possessed reduced TCR diversity relative to recently diagnosed ones.

As to this clonotype: Its antigen is unknown. The conserved final phenylalanine or tryptophan is absent from the CDR3, which likely points to a read error.

Indicated time point: newly diagnosed GD, antithyroid drugs for less than 3 months. PBMC RNA was the source of the TCR library. Roughly 8.3 milliliters of peripheral blood were taken and placed in EDTA tubes. To make TCR beta libraries, researchers used iRepertoire HTBI primers and Arm-PCR of CDR3 regions. One entry per CDR3 protein, called by TCRdb with MiXCR from the multiplex PCR reads. The data contain a few hundred thousand distinct CDR3 sequences, about 13% of them seen just once; the ten biggest clones take up 10%. V dropped 2 bases and J dropped 4 bases, with 12 bases sitting between them. This CDR3 comprises 15 residues. The germline gives CDR1 SGHTA, CDR2 FQGTGA. This sample was also put to use in a study of T cells in Graves' hyperthyroidism and ophthalmopathy. That study reports: Hyperthyroidism in the patients, aged 18 to 65, was newly diagnosed and under 2 months in duration. Researchers ran a first-round RT-PCR on the TCR CDR3 using the HTBI primer set.

This TCR was recovered from a man between 25 and 39 years old with Graves disease. The sequencing here drew on peripheral blood mononuclear cells (PBMCs), taken at new diagnosis, from a patient treated with antithyroid drugs. The rearrangement uses TRBV7-3 and TRBJ2-1, with D possibly being TRBD2 (5 bases). The CDR3 here is CASSLRASLYNEQFL. CDR3 nucleotides: TGTGCCAGCAGCTTACGGGCTAGCCTATACAATGAGCAGTTCCTC.